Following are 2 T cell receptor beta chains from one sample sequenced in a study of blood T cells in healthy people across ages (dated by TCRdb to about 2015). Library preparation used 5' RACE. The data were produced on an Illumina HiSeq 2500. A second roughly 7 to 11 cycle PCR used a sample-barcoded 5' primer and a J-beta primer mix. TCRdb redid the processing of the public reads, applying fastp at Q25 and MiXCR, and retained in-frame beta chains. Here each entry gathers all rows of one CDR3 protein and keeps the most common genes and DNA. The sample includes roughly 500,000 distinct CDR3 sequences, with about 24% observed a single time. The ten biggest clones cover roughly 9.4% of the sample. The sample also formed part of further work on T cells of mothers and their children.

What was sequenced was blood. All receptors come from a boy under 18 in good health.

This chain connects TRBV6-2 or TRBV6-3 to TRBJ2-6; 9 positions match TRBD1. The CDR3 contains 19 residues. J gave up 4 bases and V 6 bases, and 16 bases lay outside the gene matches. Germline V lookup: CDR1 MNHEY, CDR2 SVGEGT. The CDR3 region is CASSHNQRDREPGANVLTF. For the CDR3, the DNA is TGTGCCAGCAGCCATAATCAGAGGGACAGGGAGCCAGGGGCCAACGTCCTGACTTTC.

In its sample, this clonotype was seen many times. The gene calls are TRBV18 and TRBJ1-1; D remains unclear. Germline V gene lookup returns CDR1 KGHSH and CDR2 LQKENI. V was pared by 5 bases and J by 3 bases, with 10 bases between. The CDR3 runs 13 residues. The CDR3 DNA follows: TGTGCCAGCTCAGGGGAGTTTGACACTGAAGCTTTCTTT. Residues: CASSGEFDTEAFF.